Below are 29 T cell receptor beta chains sequenced from a single sample in a study of blood T cells in healthy people across ages. Alongside a J-beta primer mix, a sample-barcoded 5' primer served in a second PCR lasting about 7 to 11 cycles. TCRdb ran MiXCR on the 5' RACE reads and lists one entry per CDR3 protein. The data contain about 720,000 distinct CDR3 sequences, 20% to 30% of them singletons. These sequences were also reported in another study, on T cells of mothers and their children.

The sequenced material came from blood. These receptors were collected from a boy between 5 and 17 years old in good health.

This clonotype was counted a few times. The CDR3 nucleotides read TGTGCCAGCAGCTCCCGGGATTCCTACAATGAGCAGTTCTTC. Translating gives CASSSRDSYNEQFF. J is TRBJ2-1 and V is TRBV7-9, with a possible D match to TRBD2 (5 bases). V was cut by 4 bases and J by 1 base, with 8 bases left in between. CDR3 size: 14 residues. CDR1 is SEHNR, CDR2 FQNEAQ, per germline (reference sequence). Looking up the rest from reference TRBV7-9 and TRBJ2-1 gives the full variable domain: DTGVSQNPRHKITKRGQNVTFRCDPISEHNRLYWYRQTLGQGPEFLTYFQNEAQLEKSRLLSDRFSAERPKGSFSTLEIQRTEQGDSAMYLCASSSRDSYNEQFFGPGTRLTVL.

The rearrangement joins TRBV7-9 to TRBJ2-5; TRBD2 matches 15 bases. V lost 4 bases and J lost 5; bases outside the gene matches: 8. The CDR3 consists of 17 residues. Germline V gene lookup returns CDR1 SEHNR and CDR2 FQNEAQ (reference sequence). In DNA, the CDR3 is TGTGCCAGCAGCTCTGGACTAGCGGGAGGGCCGTTGGAGACCCAGTACTTC. This codes for CASSSGLAGGPLETQYF. Supplemented by reference TRBV7-9 and TRBJ2-5, the full variable domain reads DTGVSQNPRHKITKRGQNVTFRCDPISEHNRLYWYRQTLGQGPEFLTYFQNEAQLEKSRLLSDRFSAERPKGSFSTLEIQRTEQGDSAMYLCASSSGLAGGPLETQYFGPGTRLLVL.

This chain joins TRBV6-2 or TRBV6-3 and TRBJ1-5; no reliable D call. The CDR3 contains 14 residues. Germline lookup yields CDR1 MNHEY and CDR2 SVGEGT. V lost 2 bases and J 6 bases, leaving 11 bases between the germline ends. The CDR3: CASSYDGFRQPQHF. CDR3 DNA sequence: TGTGCCAGCAGTTACGATGGTTTTCGTCAGCCCCAGCATTTT.

This clonotype has just a few counts. The genes are TRBV4-1 and TRBJ1-2, with no clear D. V was clipped by 1 base and J by 4 bases, with 13 bases between them. The V gene's germline CDR1 is MGHRA and CDR2 YSYEKL. CDR3 length: 15 amino acids. CDR3 sequence (DNA): TGCGCCAGCAGCCAAGTTGAGGGAGAATTCTATGGCTACACCTTC. Its translation: CASSQVEGEFYGYTF.

The gene calls are TRBV7-3 and TRBJ2-1, with 9 positions matching TRBD2. The J call may be mistaken, given a closer DNA end match to TRBJ2-7. Germline-derived CDR1 and CDR2 are SGHTA and FQGTGA. The CDR3 consists of 14 residues. CDR3 loop: CASKELAGPYEQYF. CDR3 bases: TGTGCCAGCAAGGAGCTAGCGGGACCTTACGAGCAGTACTTC.

The rearrangement joins TRBV4-3 to TRBJ2-7, with 7 positions matching TRBD1. Per the germline V gene, CDR1 is LGHNA and CDR2 is YSLEER. This CDR3 comprises 15 residues. V dropped 1 base and J dropped 3; count of bases not matched to a gene: 6. The CDR3, as DNA: TGCGCCAGCAGCCAAGCTCGGGACAGAAGCTACGAGCAGTACTTC. Its translation: CASSQARDRSYEQYF.

This clonotype appeared a few times. This chain connects TRBV29-1 to TRBJ1-2; TRBD1 matches at 8 bases. The CDR3 has 15 residues. The V segment lost 5 bases and the J segment 4 bases; nucleotides outside the gene matches: 12. Germline CDR1 is SQVTM and CDR2 is ANQGSEA. CDR3 nucleotides: TGCAGCGTTATCAGGGGGCCACCTACTGGCTATGGCTACACCTTC. It specifies CSVIRGPPTGYGYTF.

The J gene is TRBJ1-4, the V gene TRBV28; 9 bases align to TRBD1. The V and J ends lost 2 bases and 8 bases, in that order; junction bases with no gene match: 12. The CDR3 is 17 amino acids. Germline CDR1 and CDR2: MDHEN and SYDVKM. This chain's CDR3 is CASSLRPGTGTAEKLFF. For the CDR3, the DNA is TGTGCCAGCAGTTTACGTCCCGGGACAGGGACGGCCGAAAAACTGTTTTTT.

This clonotype was observed a few times. The DNA for the CDR3 is TGCAGCGTTACGTTCGGACAGGGGTCTCCCGGGGAGCTGTTTTTT. The encoded protein is CSVTFGQGSPGELFF. V usage is TRBV29-1 and J usage is TRBJ2-2, with 9 bases lining up with TRBD1. The CDR3 runs 15 residues. CDR1 is SQVTM, CDR2 ANQGSEA, per germline. V lost 5 bases and J lost 6; bases outside the gene matches: 10.

The table lists this clonotype with many counts. This chain joins TRBV29-1 and TRBJ2-1; D might be TRBD2 (6 bases). The germline V gene encodes CDR1 SQVTM and CDR2 ANQGSEA. Trimming took 4 bases from V and 0 from J, leaving 7 bases between them. The CDR3 loop spans 13 amino acids. Here the CDR3 reads CSVGRGSYNEQFF. The DNA for the CDR3 is TGCAGCGTTGGGAGGGGCTCCTACAATGAGCAGTTCTTC.

This chain uses TRBV28 with TRBJ1-1, with 10 positions matching TRBD1. Looked up from germline, CDR1 is MDHEN and CDR2 is SYDVKM. CDR3 size: 16 residues. The junction had 9 bases not matched to a gene; V was cut back by 5 bases and J by 3 bases. CDR3 sequence: CASSTRTGGGYTEAFF. The CDR3 DNA reads as TGTGCCAGCAGTACCCGGACAGGGGGAGGGTACACTGAAGCTTTCTTT.

The chain couples TRBV15 to TRBJ2-1; D unresolved. The end of the DNA fits TRBJ2-7 better, so the J call may be wrong. CDR3 size: 14 residues. Germline V lookup: CDR1 LNHNV, CDR2 YYDKDF (reference sequence). Written as DNA, the CDR3 is TGTGCCACCAGCAGAGACCAGACAAACTACGAGCAGTACTTC. Translation gives CATSRDQTNYEQYF.

The J gene is TRBJ2-5, the V gene TRBV2; D is possibly TRBD1 (6 bases). The J call is in doubt because the DNA end fits TRBJ2-7 better. Per germline, CDR1 SNHLY and CDR2 FYNNEI. CDR3 length: 15 amino acids. CDR3 loop: CASSEVGGGNYEQYF. The DNA of the CDR3 is TGTGCCAGCAGTGAAGTTGGGGGCGGCAACTACGAGCAGTACTTC.

The V gene is TRBV29-1, the J gene TRBJ2-3; D is uncertain. Per the germline V gene, CDR1 is SQVTM and CDR2 is ANQGSEA. The CDR3 has 15 amino acids. Trimming removed 1 base from V and 0 bases from J, with 11 bases in between. CDR3 in amino acids: CSVEVPAYSTDTQYF. As DNA, the CDR3 is TGCAGCGTTGAAGTCCCGGCGTACAGCACAGATACGCAGTATTTT.

The V call is TRBV27, the J call TRBJ1-1; D remains ambiguous. Looked up from germline, CDR1 is MNHEY and CDR2 is SMNVEV (reference sequence). Trimming pared 0 bases from V and 0 bases from J, leaving 11 bases between. There are 16 residues in the CDR3. CDR3 DNA sequence: TGTGCCAGCAGTTTATCTGGCAGGCCTTTGAACACTGAAGCTTTCTTT. This gives the protein CASSLSGRPLNTEAFF.

About this clonotype itself: A much larger clonotype is one base distant, so this may be a read error. The CDR3 ends on some other residue instead of the conserved phenylalanine or tryptophan, so this is likely a read error. The chain links TRBV12-3 or TRBV12-4 to TRBJ2-7, with 7 bases aligning to TRBD1. The CDR3 loop spans 14 amino acids. V dropped 8 bases and J dropped 4; count of bases not matched to a gene: 11. CDR3 DNA sequence: TGTGCCAGCTCAATTGTAGGGGGCGCGTACGAGCAGTACTCC. Its translation: CASSIVGGAYEQYS.

The rearrangement links TRBV7-6 to TRBJ2-5, with D hard to call. The J call may be incorrect, as the DNA end agrees better with TRBJ2-1. This CDR3 contains 14 residues. Germline values: CDR1 SGHVS, CDR2 FNYEAQ. The CDR3 DNA follows: TGTGCCAGCAGCTTAAGACATCAAGAGAATGAGCAGTTCTTC. Its translation: CASSLRHQENEQFF.

The sample holds a few counts of this clonotype. The chain links TRBV9 to TRBJ2-7, with no clear D. The germline V and J ends were trimmed by 0 bases and 3 bases, with 10 bases remaining between them. The CDR3 length is 14 residues. In germline, CDR1 is SGDLS, CDR2 YYNGEE. CDR3 sequence reads: CASSVAGANYEQYF. CDR3 coding DNA: TGTGCCAGCAGCGTAGCTGGAGCAAACTACGAGCAGTACTTC.

The DNA for the CDR3 is TGTGCCAGCAAACACTACGGCGAGACCCAGTACTTC. This translates into CASKHYGETQYF. The J gene is TRBJ2-5, the V gene TRBV7-9; D ambiguous. The V gene lost 7 bases and the J gene lost 5 bases, with 11 bases spanning the gap. Germline lookup yields CDR1 SEHNR and CDR2 FQNEAQ (reference sequence). This CDR3 has 12 amino acids.

Ten or more counts support this clonotype. The chain links TRBV15 to TRBJ2-5; TRBD2 matches 7 bases. This CDR3 has 13 residues. The germline V gene has CDR1 LNHNV and CDR2 YYDKDF (reference sequence). After removal of 4 bases from V and 2 bases from J, the junction contained 1 base not matched to a gene. CDR3 residues: CATSKGLQETQYF. In DNA form, the CDR3 reads TGTGCCACCAGCAAGGGACTACAAGAGACCCAGTACTTC.

A few counts support this clonotype. This chain uses TRBV10-3 with TRBJ1-5, with TRBD1 matching 7 bases. In germline, CDR1 is ENHRY, CDR2 SYGVKD. V lost 8 bases to trimming and J lost 0 bases; unmatched junction nucleotides: 1. The CDR3 totals 13 residues. CDR3 residues: CAIGQDSNQPQHF. In DNA, the CDR3 is TGTGCCATCGGACAGGATAGCAATCAGCCCCAGCATTTT.

This rearrangement joins TRBV9 to TRBJ2-5; either TRBD1 or TRBD2 may supply D (6 bases each). The better agreement between TRBJ2-7 and the DNA end casts doubt on the J call. The CDR3 has 16 residues. Germline V CDR1 and CDR2: SGDLS, YYNGEE. CDR3 sequence: CASSVEGGLEFYEQYF. CDR3 sequence (DNA): TGTGCCAGCAGCGTAGAGGGGGGACTGGAGTTCTACGAGCAGTACTTC.

This clonotype was counted only a few times. This sequence joins TRBV28 and TRBJ2-7; tentative D call: TRBD2 (6 bases). The V gene lost 3 bases and the J gene lost 1 base, with 16 bases spanning the gap. Germline V gene data show CDR1 as MDHEN and CDR2 as SYDVKM. The CDR3 is made up of 16 amino acids. DNA of the CDR3: TGTGCCAGCAGTTTGATGGGACTTTTAGATTCCTACGAGCAGTACTTC. Residues: CASSLMGLLDSYEQYF.

This clonotype has only a few counts. The chain is built from TRBV6-6 and TRBJ1-1, with D maybe TRBD1 (6 bases). V lost 1 base and J lost 5, with 8 bases in between. Germline CDR1 reads MNHNY; CDR2 reads SVGAGI (reference sequence). The CDR3 is 13 residues long. The CDR3 region is CASSYLGGTEAFF. The CDR3 nucleotides read TGTGCCAGCAGTTACTTAGGGGGTACTGAAGCTTTCTTT.

The chain links TRBV4-1 to TRBJ1-1, with D maybe TRBD1 (5 bases). The V and J ends lost 3 bases and 12 bases respectively, with 17 bases between them. Germline CDR1 is MGHRA and CDR2 is YSYEKL. The CDR3 has 13 amino acids. CDR3 nucleotides: TGCGCCAGCAGCCATAGGGACGCGCGTACATCTTTCTTT. This sequence encodes CASSHRDARTSFF.

This clonotype was seen a handful of times. V usage is TRBV29-1 and J usage is TRBJ2-5, with D uncertain. Germline CDR1 SQVTM, CDR2 ANQGSEA. The CDR3 runs 17 residues. V was cut by 0 bases and J by 0 bases, with 17 bases left in between. The CDR3 DNA sequence: TGCAGCGTTGAAGATCTTGACCGACACCAGTACCAAGAGACCCAGTACTTC. It yields the protein CSVEDLDRHQYQETQYF. The entire variable domain, with the rest obtained from reference TRBV29-1 and TRBJ2-5, is as follows: SAVISQKPSRDICQRGTSLTIQCQVDSQVTMMFWYRQQPGQSLTLIATANQGSEATYESGFVIDKFPISRPNLTFSTLTVSNMSPEDSSIYLCSVEDLDRHQYQETQYFGPGTRLLVL.

The chain is built from TRBV4-3 and TRBJ2-7; a possible D gene is TRBD2 (5 bases). This CDR3 is built from 13 residues. From germline, CDR1 is LGHNA and CDR2 YSLEER. V gave up 1 base and J gave up 7 bases, with 11 bases separating them. CDR3 amino acids: CASSQVTSGEQYF. The CDR3, as DNA: TGCGCCAGCAGCCAAGTAACTTCGGGGGAGCAGTACTTC.

The V call is TRBV3-1, the J call TRBJ2-3; 13 bases are shared with TRBD2. Trimming cost V 0 bases and J 1 base; bases outside gene matches: 4. CDR1 and CDR2 from the germline V gene are LGHDT and YNNKEL (reference sequence). The CDR3 has 18 residues. The CDR3 region has the DNA TGTGCCAGCAGCCAAGAAATACTAGCGGGGGGGGGCACAGATACGCAGTATTTT. It is translated as CASSQEILAGGGTDTQYF.

This clonotype was recorded a few times. The V call is TRBV27, the J call TRBJ2-7; 9 nucleotides align to TRBD2. Germline CDR1 and CDR2: MNHEY and SMNVEV (reference sequence). This CDR3 is built from 14 residues. The junction had 3 bases not matched to a gene; V was cut back by 3 bases and J by 3 bases. For the CDR3, the DNA is TGTGCCAGCAGTTTTGCGGGAGGGGACTACGAGCAGTACTTC. Translated, it gives CASSFAGGDYEQYF.